Below, 7 T cell receptor beta chains from the same sample are listed, as sequenced in a study of T cells after yellow fever vaccination. TCRdb reprocessed the 5' RACE reads with MiXCR, giving one entry per CDR3 protein. The sample lists fewer than 350,000 distinct CDR3 sequences; roughly 9.4% were seen once. Source: PBMCs, taken on the day of the first yellow fever vaccination. The receptors were gathered from a man aged 18 to 29 who received the YFV17D yellow fever vaccine.

The rearrangement uses TRBV12-3 or TRBV12-4 and TRBJ2-1, with TRBD2 matching over 9 bases. The CDR3 covers 15 residues. V lost 0 bases to trimming and J lost 8 bases; unmatched junction nucleotides: 5. CDR3 sequence (DNA): TGTGCCAGCAGTTTAGCTGGCGGGGGGGATGATGAGCAGTTCTTC. Translation gives CASSLAGGGDDEQFF.

The V and J genes are TRBV19 and TRBJ2-3, with 8 bases identical to TRBD2. The germline V gene has CDR1 LNHDA and CDR2 SQIVND (reference sequence). The junction had 1 base not matched to a gene; V was cut back by 9 bases and J by 2 bases. CDR3 length: 12 amino acids. CDR3 DNA: TGTGCCAGCGGGGGGGACACAGATACGCAGTATTTT. As protein: CASGGDTDTQYF.

This clonotype appeared a few times. The chain has TRBV27 and TRBJ1-6; TRBD1 might be the D (5 bases). The CDR3 runs to 12 residues. From germline, CDR1 is MNHEY and CDR2 SMNVEV (reference sequence). Trimming cost V 10 bases and J 4 bases, with 8 bases left between them. Here the CDR3 reads CATGQYNSPLHF. In nucleotides, the CDR3 is TGTGCCACGGGGCAGTATAATTCACCCCTCCACTTT.

The J gene is TRBJ1-2, the V gene TRBV23-1; D uncertain. TRBV23-1 is labeled an ORF, and its function is uncertain. V dropped 3 bases and J dropped 3 bases, with 14 bases sitting between them. The CDR3 has 15 amino acids. The CDR3 sequence is CASSQRNGVDYGYTF. In nucleotides, the CDR3 is TGCGCCAGCAGTCAGAGGAACGGGGTCGACTATGGCTACACCTTC.

This clonotype was observed a few times. This chain connects TRBV18 to TRBJ2-7; the match to TRBD2 covers 8 bases. Losses at the gene ends were 4 bases for V and 7 bases for J; bases not matched to a gene: 12. Germline-derived CDR1 and CDR2 are KGHSH and LQKENI. The CDR3 sequence is 15 residues long. The CDR3 region has the DNA TGTGCCAGCTCACTTCGGCCCCCTCCGGGGGGGGAGCAGTACTTC. This gives the protein CASSLRPPPGGEQYF.

Ten or more counts support this clonotype. This rearrangement joins TRBV6-5 to TRBJ1-4; possibly TRBD1 for D (5 bases). In germline, CDR1 is MNHEY, CDR2 SVGAGI. V was cut by 2 bases and J by 13 bases, with 17 bases left in between. This CDR3 is built from 14 residues. The CDR3 DNA is TGTGCCAGCAGTTACGCGGGACCGGGAAGGGGACTGTTTTTT. This sequence encodes CASSYAGPGRGLFF.

This clonotype has only a few counts. CDR3 in amino acids: CASSQPGRVIGGYTF. The CDR3 DNA follows: TGCGCCAGCAGCCAACCGGGACGGGTAATCGGTGGCTACACCTTC. The chain carries TRBV4-1 and TRBJ1-2; TRBD1 might be the D (5 bases). The V end was cut by 2 bases, the J end by 7 bases, with 17 bases between. This CDR3 region has 15 residues. Germline CDR1 reads MGHRA; CDR2 reads YSYEKL.